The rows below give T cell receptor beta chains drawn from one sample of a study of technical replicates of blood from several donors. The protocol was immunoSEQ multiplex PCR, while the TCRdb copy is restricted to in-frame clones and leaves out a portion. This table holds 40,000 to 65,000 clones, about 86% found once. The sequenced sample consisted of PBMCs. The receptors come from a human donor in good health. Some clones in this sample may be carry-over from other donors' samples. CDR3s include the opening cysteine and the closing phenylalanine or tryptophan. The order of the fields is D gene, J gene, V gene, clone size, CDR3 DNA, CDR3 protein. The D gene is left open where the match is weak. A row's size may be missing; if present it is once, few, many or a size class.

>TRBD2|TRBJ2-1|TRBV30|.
TGTGCCTGGAGTCTCTCCCTGCCTAGCGGGCTCTACAATGAGCAGTTCTTC
CAWSLSLPSGLYNEQFF
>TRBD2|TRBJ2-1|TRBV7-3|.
TGTGCCAGCAGCTTACCCCGGACTAGCGGGACCAATGAGCAGTTCTTC
CASSLPRTSGTNEQFF
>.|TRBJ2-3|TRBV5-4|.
TGTGCCAGCAGCTCTGGAGGGCCCCCTACAGATACGCAGTATTTT
CASSSGGPPTDTQYF
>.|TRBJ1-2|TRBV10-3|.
TGTGCCATCAGTGAGGGTAGGGGAGGCTATGGCTACACCTTC
CAISEGRGGYGYTF
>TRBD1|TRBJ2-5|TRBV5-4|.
TGTGCCAGCAGCCTACCAGGGGGCCGTGAGACCCAGTACTTC
CASSLPGGRETQYF
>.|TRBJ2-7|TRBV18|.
TGTGCCAGCTCACCTATCCAGGGGGGTGACGAGCAGTACTTC
CASSPIQGGDEQYF
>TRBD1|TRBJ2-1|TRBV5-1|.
TGCGCCAGCAGCCCGGACAGGGGCAATGAGCAGTTCTTC
CASSPDRGNEQFF
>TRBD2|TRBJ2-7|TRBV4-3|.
TGCGCCAGCAGCCCAGGACTAGCGGGAGGTGAGCAGTACTTC
CASSPGLAGGEQYF
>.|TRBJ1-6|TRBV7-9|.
TGTGCCAGCAGCCCTATAACAGGGAGCTCCTATAATTCACCCCTCCACTTT
CASSPITGSSYNSPLHF
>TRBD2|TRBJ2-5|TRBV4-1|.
TGCGCCAGCAGCCATGGACTAGCGGGAGAACCCCAGTACTTC
CASSHGLAGEPQYF
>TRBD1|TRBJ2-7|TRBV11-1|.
TGTGCCAGCAGCCCCAGAGAGGGGGCCACTCCGAACGAGCAGTACTTC
CASSPREGATPNEQYF
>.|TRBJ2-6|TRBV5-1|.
TGCGCCAGCAATCGGGACACGCACTCTGGGGCCAACGTCCTGACTTTC
CASNRDTHSGANVLTF
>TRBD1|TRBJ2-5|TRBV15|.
TGTGCCACCAGCAGAGGGGGGACAGTCCAAGAGACCCAGTACTTC
CATSRGGTVQETQYF
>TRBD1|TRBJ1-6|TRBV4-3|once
TGCGCCAGCAGCCAAACTCGACAGGGGTCCGGTAATTCACCCCTCCACTTT
CASSQTRQGSGNSPLHF
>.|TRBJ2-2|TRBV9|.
TGTGCCAGCAGCGTCGGGTCTGCGAACACCGGGGAGCTGTTTTTT
CASSVGSANTGELFF
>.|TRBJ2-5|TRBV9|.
TGTGCCAGCAGCCCTCAGGGGAACCAAGAGACCCAGTACTTC
CASSPQGNQETQYF
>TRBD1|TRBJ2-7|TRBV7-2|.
TGTGCCAGCAGCAAGACCGGGACAGGGTCTTTCGAGCAGTACTTC
CASSKTGTGSFEQYF
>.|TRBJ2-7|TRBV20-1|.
TGCAGTGCTACCAGGCAGTACGAGCAGTACTTC
CSATRQYEQYF
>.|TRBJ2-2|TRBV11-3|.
TGTGCCAGCAGCCCAGCGTCCGGGGAGCTGTTTTTT
CASSPASGELFF
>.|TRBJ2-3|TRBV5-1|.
TGCGCCAGCAGCTTGGGCGGGTCAGATACGCAGTATTTT
CASSLGGSDTQYF
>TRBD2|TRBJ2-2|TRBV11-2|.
TGTGCCAGCAGCTTAGAGGCACTAGCGAGCAGTACCGGGGAGCTGTTTTTT
CASSLEALASSTGELFF
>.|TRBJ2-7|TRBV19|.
TGTGCCAGTAGTCTTCAGGGCGTATACGAGCAGTACTTC
CASSLQGVYEQYF
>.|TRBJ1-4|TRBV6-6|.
TGTGCCAGCAGTTACTCGATGGAGGGAGAAAAACTGTTTTTT
CASSYSMEGEKLFF
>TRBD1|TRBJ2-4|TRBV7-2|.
TGTGCCAGCAGCTCAAGATTCGGGACAGGGGACAACATTCAGTACTTC
CASSSRFGTGDNIQYF
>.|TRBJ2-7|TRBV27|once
TGTGCCAGCAGTGTTAGCGAGTATGGTTACGAGCAGTACTTC
CASSVSEYGYEQYF
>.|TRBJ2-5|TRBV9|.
TGTGCCAGCAGCGTAGGGGGTACGCAGGGGGGCAGGGAGACCCAGTACTTC
CASSVGGTQGGRETQYF
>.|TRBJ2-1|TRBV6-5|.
TGTGCCAGCAGTTACAAGCGGTCCAGCTCCTACAATGAGCAGTTCTTC
CASSYKRSSSYNEQFF
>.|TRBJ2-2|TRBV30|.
TGTGCCGCACGCTCCGGGACAACGAACACCGGGGAGCTGTTTTTT
CAARSGTTNTGELFF
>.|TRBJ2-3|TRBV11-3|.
TGTGCCAGCAGCCCCTTCCGGGCAGATACGCAGTATTTT
CASSPFRADTQYF
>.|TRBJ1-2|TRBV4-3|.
TGCGCCAGCAGCCAAGATGCTAGTCAGGGGCGCGGCTACACCTTC
CASSQDASQGRGYTF
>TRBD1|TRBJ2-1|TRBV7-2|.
TGTGCCAGCAGCTCGACAGGGAGCCCCTACAATGAGCAGTTCTTC
CASSSTGSPYNEQFF
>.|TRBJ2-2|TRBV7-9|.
TGTGCCAGCAGCTCCCAGGGGAACACCGGGGAGCTGTTTTTT
CASSSQGNTGELFF
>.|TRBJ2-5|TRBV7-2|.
TGTGCCAGCAGACGCCTCGGGGAGACCCAGTACTTC
CASRRLGETQYF
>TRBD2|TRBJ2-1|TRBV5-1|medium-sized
TGCGCCAGCAGCTTCGGGGGGGGGTACAATGAGCAGTTCTTC
CASSFGGGYNEQFF
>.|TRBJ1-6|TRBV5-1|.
TGCGCCAGCAGCCAACAGACGTCCTATAATTCACCCCTCCACTTT
CASSQQTSYNSPLHF
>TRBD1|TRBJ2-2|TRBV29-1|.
TGCAGCGCAGGACAGGGGGACACCGGGGAGCTGTTTTTT
CSAGQGDTGELFF
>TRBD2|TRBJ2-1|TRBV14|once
TGTGCCAGCAGCCAAGATGCGGTCGCTAGCGGGAGGTCCCACAATGAGCAGTTCTTC
CASSQDAVASGRSHNEQFF
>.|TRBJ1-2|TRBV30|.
TGTGCCTGGAGTTCTAGAATCTATGGCTACACCTTC
CAWSSRIYGYTF
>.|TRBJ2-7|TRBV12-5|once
TGTGCTAGTGGTTTGGTACAGAGCGAGCAGTACTTC
CASGLVQSEQYF
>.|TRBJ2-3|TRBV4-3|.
TGCGCCAGCAGCCAAGATAGCATCACAGATACGCAGTATTTT
CASSQDSITDTQYF
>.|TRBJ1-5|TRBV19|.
TGTGCCAGTAGCGCTCCCCCGGGTGCCAATCAGCCCCAGCATTTT
CASSAPPGANQPQHF
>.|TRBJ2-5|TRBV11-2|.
TGTGCCAGCAGCTTAACACCTCAAGAGACCCAGTACTTC
CASSLTPQETQYF
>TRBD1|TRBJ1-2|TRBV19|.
TGTGCCAGTAGCATAACGACAGGGTTGGATGGCTACACCTTC
CASSITTGLDGYTF
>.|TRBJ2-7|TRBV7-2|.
TGTGCCAGCAGCTTCGCAGGGTCTTTCGAGCAGTACTTC
CASSFAGSFEQYF
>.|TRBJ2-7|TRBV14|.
TGTGCCAGCAGCCATTCCGTCGAGCAGTACTTC
CASSHSVEQYF
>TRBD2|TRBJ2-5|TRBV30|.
TGTGCCTGGAGTGCGGGAGGAGCAAAGACCCAGTACTTC
CAWSAGGAKTQYF
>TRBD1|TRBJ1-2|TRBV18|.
TGTGCCAGCTCACCTTACGGACAGGGCCCTAACTATGGCTACACCTTC
CASSPYGQGPNYGYTF
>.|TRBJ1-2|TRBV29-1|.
TGCAGCGTTGGTGATATTCTGCGGGACGGAGATAACTATGGCTACACCTTC
CSVGDILRDGDNYGYTF
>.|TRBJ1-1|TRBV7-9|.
TGTGCCAGCAGCTCTCCCATGACAGGTTGGAATGAAGCTTTCTTT
CASSSPMTGWNEAFF
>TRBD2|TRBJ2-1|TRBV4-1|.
TGCGCCAGCAGCCAAGTACTAGCGGGAGGGCCCCATGAGCAGTTCTTC
CASSQVLAGGPHEQFF
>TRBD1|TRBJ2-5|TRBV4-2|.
TGTGCCAGCAGCCAAGGAGGGGTAGGGGGCGTAGAGACCCAGTACTTC
CASSQGGVGGVETQYF
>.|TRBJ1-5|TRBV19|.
TGTGCCACTTGGGGCAGGGAAGTTAATCAGCCCCAGCATTTT
CATWGREVNQPQHF
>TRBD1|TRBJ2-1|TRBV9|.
TGTGCCAGCAGCGAGCTCGGGGACAGGTACGACAATGAGCAGTTCTTC
CASSELGDRYDNEQFF
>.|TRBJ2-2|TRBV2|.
TGTGCCAGCAGTGGACAGTTCACCGGGGAGCTGTTTTTT
CASSGQFTGELFF
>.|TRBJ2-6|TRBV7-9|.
TGTGCCAGCAGCTTAGTAGGGGCGAGCTGGTCTGGGGCCAACGTCCTGACTTTC
CASSLVGASWSGANVLTF
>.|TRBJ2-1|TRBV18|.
TGTGCCAGCTCACCTAGTCGGCAGGGGTTATCCAATGAGCAGTTCTTC
CASSPSRQGLSNEQFF